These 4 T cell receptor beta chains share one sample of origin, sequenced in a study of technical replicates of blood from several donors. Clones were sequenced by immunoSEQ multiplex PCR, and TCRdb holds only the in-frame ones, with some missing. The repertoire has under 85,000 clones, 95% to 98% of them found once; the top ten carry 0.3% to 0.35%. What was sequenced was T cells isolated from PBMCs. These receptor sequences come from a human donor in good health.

The CDR3 is CASSQTGYGYTF. DNA of the CDR3: TGTGCCAGCAGTCAGACAGGGTACGGCTACACCTTC. The chain combines TRBV28 with TRBJ1-2, with TRBD1 matching over 7 bases. The CDR3 runs to 12 residues. Looked up from germline, CDR1 is MDHEN and CDR2 is SYDVKM. V gave up 5 bases and J gave up 8 bases; unmatched junction bases: 5.

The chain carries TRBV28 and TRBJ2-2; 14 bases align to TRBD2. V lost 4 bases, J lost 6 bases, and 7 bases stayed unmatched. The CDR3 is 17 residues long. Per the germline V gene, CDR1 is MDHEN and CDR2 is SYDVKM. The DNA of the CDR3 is TGTGCCAGCAGTTCTGGACTAGCGGGAGGATTATCCGGGGAGCTGTTTTTT. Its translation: CASSSGLAGGLSGELFF.

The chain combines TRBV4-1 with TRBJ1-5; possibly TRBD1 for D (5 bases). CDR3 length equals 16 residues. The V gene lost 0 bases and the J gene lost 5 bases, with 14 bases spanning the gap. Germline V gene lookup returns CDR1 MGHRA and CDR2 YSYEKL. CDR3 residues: CASSQESSRGYQPQHF. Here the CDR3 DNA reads TGCGCCAGCAGCCAAGAATCATCTAGGGGATATCAGCCCCAGCATTTT.

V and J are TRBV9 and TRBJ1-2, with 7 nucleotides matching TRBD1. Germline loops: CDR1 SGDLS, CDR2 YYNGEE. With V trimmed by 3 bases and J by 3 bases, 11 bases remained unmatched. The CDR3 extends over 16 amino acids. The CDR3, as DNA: TGTGCCAGCAGCGCTAATCCCCAGGGGGTGGACTATGGCTACACCTTC. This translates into CASSANPQGVDYGYTF.